This TCR beta chain was found in a study of early T cells in non-severe SARS-CoV-2 infection. Germline V gene lookup returns CDR1 DFQATT and CDR2 SNEGSKA (reference sequence). The CDR3 runs 15 residues. V gave up 6 bases and J gave up 3 bases, with 18 bases separating them. A single record per CDR3 protein comes from TCRdb applying MiXCR to the 5' RACE reads. Of 20,000 to 30,000 distinct CDR3 sequences listed, around 4.2% are singletons. In its sample, this clonotype was seen a few times. The specimen sequenced was whole blood. The clonotype originates from an adult who was a healthcare worker with PCR-confirmed SARS-CoV-2 infection or an uninfected control (not recorded which). This chain connects TRBV20-1 to TRBJ2-1, with D tentatively TRBD2 (7 bases). In DNA form, the CDR3 reads TGCAGTGCGGCTAACAGGGAGGGGGGCTACAATGAGCAGTTCTTC. Its translation: CSAANREGGYNEQFF.